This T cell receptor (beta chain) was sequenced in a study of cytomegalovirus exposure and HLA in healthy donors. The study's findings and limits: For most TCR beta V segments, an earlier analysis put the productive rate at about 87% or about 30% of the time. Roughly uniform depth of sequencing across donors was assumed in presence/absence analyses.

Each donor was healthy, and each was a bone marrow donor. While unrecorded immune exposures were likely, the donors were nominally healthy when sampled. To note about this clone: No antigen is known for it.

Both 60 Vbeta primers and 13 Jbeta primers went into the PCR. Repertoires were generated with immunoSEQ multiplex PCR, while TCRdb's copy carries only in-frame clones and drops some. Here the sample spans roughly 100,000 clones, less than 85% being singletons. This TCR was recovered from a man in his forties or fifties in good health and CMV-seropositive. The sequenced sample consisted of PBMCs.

The CDR3 here is CSVVSGGFGNTIYF. CDR3 DNA: TGCAGCGTTGTTTCAGGGGGGTTTGGAAACACCATATATTTT. V gene TRBV29-1 combines with J gene TRBJ1-3; 7 bases are a match to TRBD1. V lost 4 bases, J lost 3 bases, and 6 bases stayed unmatched. Per germline, CDR1 SQVTM and CDR2 ANQGSEA. This CDR3 contains 14 residues.